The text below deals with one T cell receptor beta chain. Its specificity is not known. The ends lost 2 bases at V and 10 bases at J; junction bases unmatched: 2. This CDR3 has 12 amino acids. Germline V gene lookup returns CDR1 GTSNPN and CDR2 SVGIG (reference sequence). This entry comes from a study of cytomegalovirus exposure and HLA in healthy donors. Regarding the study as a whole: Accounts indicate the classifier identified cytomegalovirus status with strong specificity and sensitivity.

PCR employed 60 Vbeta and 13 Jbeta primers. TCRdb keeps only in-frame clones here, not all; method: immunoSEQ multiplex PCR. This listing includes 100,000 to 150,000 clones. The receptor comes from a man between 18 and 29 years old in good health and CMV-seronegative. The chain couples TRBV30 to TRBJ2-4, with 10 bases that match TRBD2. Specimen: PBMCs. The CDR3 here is CAWSSGGVIQYF. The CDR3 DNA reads TGTGCCTGGAGTAGCGGGGGGGTTATTCAGTACTTC.